Below, 13 T cell receptor beta chains from the same sample are listed, as sequenced in a study of T-cell reconstitution after alpha-beta-depleted transplantation in children. The authors prepared the TCRbeta library with unique molecular identifiers. Each CDR3 protein is one row after TCRdb ran MiXCR on the PCR reads. Of about 160,000 distinct CDR3 sequences listed, over 8.5% were seen once; the top ten hold roughly 13%. The sequencing used PBMCs, collected before TCRalphabeta/CD19-depleted stem cell transplant. The receptor source for this set is a boy aged 2-9 years with acute myeloid leukemia, due to receive a stem cell transplant.

This clonotype was found many times. For the CDR3, the DNA is TGTGCCAGCAGTTACTCGATCAGGGACGAAGGACAGCCCCAGCATTTT. Protein product: CASSYSIRDEGQPQHF. The chain recombines TRBV6-2 or TRBV6-3 with TRBJ1-5, with D possibly matching TRBD1 (5 bases). The germline V and J ends were trimmed by 0 bases and 7 bases, with 16 bases remaining between them. The CDR3 length is 16 residues. Germline V gene lookup returns CDR1 MNHEY and CDR2 SVGEGT.

The CDR3 nucleotides read TGTGCCTGGAGTGGTCCCGGAGGCAGCAATCAGCCCCAGCATTTT. This sequence encodes CAWSGPGGSNQPQHF. The gene calls are TRBV30 and TRBJ1-5, with D unresolved. From germline, CDR1 is GTSNPN and CDR2 SVGIG (reference sequence). Trimming stripped 1 base from V and 1 base from J, with 11 bases between. CDR3 length: 15 amino acids.

This clonotype was counted ten times or more. The rearrangement links TRBV28 to TRBJ2-5; 10 nucleotides line up with TRBD1. Germline values: CDR1 MDHEN, CDR2 SYDVKM. V trimming: 2 bases; J trimming: 5 bases; junction bases outside the gene matches: 5. There are 15 residues in the CDR3. CDR3 sequence: CASSLGTGVVETQYF. DNA for the CDR3: TGTGCCAGCAGTTTAGGGACAGGGGTGGTTGAGACCCAGTACTTC.

The sample holds many counts of this clonotype. The rearrangement links TRBV28 to TRBJ1-6, with a possible D match to TRBD1 (6 bases). V lost 4 bases, J lost 0 bases, and 19 bases lay in between. This CDR3 contains 19 residues. Germline V CDR1 and CDR2: MDHEN, SYDVKM. The CDR3 loop is CASSSLSDRPSSYNSPLHF. In nucleotides, the CDR3 is TGTGCCAGCAGTTCCCTATCCGACAGGCCCAGCTCCTATAATTCACCCCTCCACTTT.

This clonotype occurred many times. V is TRBV5-1 and J is TRBJ1-2; D remains ambiguous. The CDR3 has 14 amino acids. Germline V gene lookup returns CDR1 SGHRS and CDR2 YFSETQ. The V and J ends lost 4 bases and 1 base respectively, with 11 bases between them. CDR3 DNA: TGCGCCAGCAGCACCTACCCCAGTAACTATGGCTACACCTTC. Amino acid sequence: CASSTYPSNYGYTF.

In this sample, this clonotype turned up many times. Here the CDR3 reads CASSQAGDRETQYF. The CDR3 nucleotides are TGTGCCAGCAGCCAAGCGGGAGACCGAGAGACCCAGTACTTC. The chain links TRBV14 to TRBJ2-5, with D tentatively TRBD2 (6 bases). Germline values: CDR1 SGHDN, CDR2 FVKESK. The ends were cut back, 1 base at V and 4 bases at J, with 10 bases in the middle. The length of the CDR3 is 14 residues.

As regards this clonotype: At one of its ends the junction is not consistent with the germline gene, which may arise from a read error. The J gene is TRBJ2-7, the V gene TRBV3-1, with D perhaps assigned TRBD1 or TRBD2 (6 bases each). The CDR3 contains 15 residues. Per germline, CDR1 LGHDT and CDR2 YNNKEL (reference sequence). CDR3 sequence reads: CACSQGSGDYYEQYF. CDR3 DNA: TGTGCCTGCAGCCAGGGGTCGGGAGACTACTACGAGCAGTACTTC.

This clonotype was picked up many times. The chain combines TRBV5-1 with TRBJ2-4; 10 bases are shared with TRBD2. CDR3 size: 14 residues. The V gene's germline CDR1 is SGHRS and CDR2 YFSETQ. The junction had 7 bases not matched to a gene; V was cut back by 5 bases and J by 8 bases. The CDR3 loop reads CASRSGRAGDIQYF. The CDR3 bases are TGCGCCAGCAGAAGCGGGAGGGCCGGGGACATTCAGTACTTC.

This clonotype occurred many times. The rearrangement joins TRBV3-1 to TRBJ2-1; D is unclear. CDR1 LGHDT and CDR2 YNNKEL come from the germline V gene (reference sequence). V was clipped by 3 bases and J by 5 bases, with 14 bases between them. The CDR3 spans 15 residues. CDR3 residues: CASSHGSLPNNEQFF. Written as DNA, the CDR3 is TGTGCCAGCAGCCACGGAAGTTTGCCTAACAATGAGCAGTTCTTC.

V is TRBV5-1 and J is TRBJ1-6; D is possibly TRBD1 (6 bases). V lost 4 bases and J lost 10, with 18 bases in between. The germline gives CDR1 SGHRS, CDR2 YFSETQ. This CDR3 spans 15 amino acids. Here the CDR3 DNA reads TGCGCCAGCAGCGCGGGGGGGGGCGTAAAATCACCCCTCCACTTT. It codes for CASSAGGGVKSPLHF. Based on the CDR3 plus reference TRBV5-1 and TRBJ1-6, the full variable domain is KAGVTQTPRYLIKTRGQQVTLSCSPISGHRSVSWYQQTPGQGLQFLFEYFSETQRNKGNFPGRFSGRQFSNSRSEMNVSTLELGDSALYLCASSAGGGVKSPLHFGNGTRLTVT.

This clonotype was observed at least ten times. This chain connects TRBV3-1 to TRBJ2-1, with D tentatively TRBD1 or TRBD2 (5 bases each). The germline V and J ends were trimmed by 5 bases and 9 bases, with 11 bases remaining between them. Looked up from germline, CDR1 is LGHDT and CDR2 is YNNKEL (reference sequence). The CDR3 length is 12 residues. The CDR3 sequence is CASSYGAGEQFF. CDR3 DNA: TGTGCCAGCAGCTACGGGGCCGGTGAGCAGTTCTTC.

This clonotype was seen ten or more times. The CDR3 spells CASRGAGPNLSGNTIYF. The CDR3 nucleotides read TGTGCCAGCAGAGGGGCCGGACCCAACCTCTCTGGAAACACCATATATTTT. J is TRBJ1-3 and V is TRBV25-1; D possibly corresponds to TRBD1 (5 bases). Trimming shortened V by 6 bases and J by 0 bases, and 18 bases separated the two germline ends. The germline CDR1 and CDR2 sequences are MGHDK and SYGVNS. This CDR3 is built from 17 residues.

J is TRBJ2-5 and V is TRBV9, with a weak D call TRBD1 (6 bases). Germline loops: CDR1 SGDLS, CDR2 YYNGEE. V lost 3 bases and J 5 bases, leaving 20 bases between the germline ends. The CDR3 length is 16 residues. The CDR3 sequence is CASSAGSLDRFETQYF. The DNA for the CDR3 is TGTGCCAGCAGCGCGGGATCACTAGACAGGTTCGAGACCCAGTACTTC.